The 3 T cell receptor beta chains below all came from one sample that was sequenced in a study of PD-L1 blockade in urothelial cancer. Assay used: immunoSEQ multiplex PCR; TCRdb lists only in-frame clones, some missing. The sample lists 40,000 to 45,000 clones; around 89% were seen once. The sample consisted of PBMCs, taken around atezolizumab (anti-PD-L1) treatment. The receptors stem from a woman aged 60-75 years with urothelial cancer.

The rearrangement joins TRBV4-2 to TRBJ1-6; possibly TRBD1 for D (5 bases). The V gene's germline CDR1 is LGHNA and CDR2 YNFKEQ. Trimming cost V 4 bases and J 7 bases, with 8 bases left between them. The CDR3 runs 13 residues. CDR3 in amino acids: CASSPEGNSPLHF. In DNA, the CDR3 is TGTGCCAGCAGCCCGGAGGGGAATTCACCCCTCCACTTT.

The chain carries TRBV15 and TRBJ1-2, with 8 bases lining up with TRBD1. The CDR3 sequence is 16 residues long. The junction had 7 bases not matched to a gene; V was cut back by 1 base and J by 3 bases. The germline V gene has CDR1 LNHNV and CDR2 YYDKDF (reference sequence). CDR3 bases: TGTGCCACCAGCAGAGCCCCGGACAGGGACGACTATGGCTACACCTTC. Encoded protein: CATSRAPDRDDYGYTF.

This chain uses TRBV5-1 with TRBJ1-1; D gene unclear. This CDR3 contains 15 residues. The germline V and J ends were trimmed by 4 bases and 1 base, with 14 bases remaining between them. The germline CDR1 and CDR2 sequences are SGHRS and YFSETQ. CDR3 amino acids: CASSLVGGGNTEAFF. The CDR3 region has the DNA TGCGCCAGCAGCCTCGTGGGCGGAGGGAACACTGAAGCTTTCTTT.